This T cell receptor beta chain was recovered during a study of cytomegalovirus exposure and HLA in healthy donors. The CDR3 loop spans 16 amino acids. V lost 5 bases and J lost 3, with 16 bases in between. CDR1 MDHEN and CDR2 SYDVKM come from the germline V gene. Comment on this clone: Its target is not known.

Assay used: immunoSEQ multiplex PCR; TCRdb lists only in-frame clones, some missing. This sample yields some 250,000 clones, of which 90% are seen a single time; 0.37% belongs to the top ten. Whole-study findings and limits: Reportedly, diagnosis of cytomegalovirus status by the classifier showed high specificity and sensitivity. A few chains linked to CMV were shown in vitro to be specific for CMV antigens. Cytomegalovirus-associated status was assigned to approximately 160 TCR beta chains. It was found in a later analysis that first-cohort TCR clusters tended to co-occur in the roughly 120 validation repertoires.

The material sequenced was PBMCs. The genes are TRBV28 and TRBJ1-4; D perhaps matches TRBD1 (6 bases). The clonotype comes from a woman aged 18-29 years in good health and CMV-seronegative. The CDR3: CASSLRGREPNEKLFF. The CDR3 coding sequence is TGTGCCAGCAGTCTCAGGGGAAGGGAACCTAATGAAAAACTGTTTTTT.